This T cell receptor (beta chain) was observed in a study of cytomegalovirus exposure and HLA in healthy donors. Trimming at V came to 2 bases and at J to 5 bases, leaving 1 base not matched to a gene. Germline CDR1 and CDR2: SGHVS and FNYEAQ. There are 15 residues in the CDR3. 60 Vbeta and 13 Jbeta primers were used in PCR. Profiling relied on immunoSEQ multiplex PCR, and the TCRdb table lists in-frame clones only, not all of them. This table has 140,000 or so clones, 70% to 85% appearing once. V is TRBV7-6 and J is TRBJ2-2; 11 nucleotides align to TRBD2. The receptor was isolated from a woman aged 55 to 70 in good health and CMV-seropositive. Sequenced input: PBMCs. CDR3 DNA sequence: TGTGCCAGCAGCTTACGACTAGCGGGAACCGGGGAGCTGTTTTTT. Translation: CASSLRLAGTGELFF. Full variable domain (rest looked up from reference TRBV7-6 and TRBJ2-2): GAGVSQSPRYKVTKRGQDVALRCDPISGHVSLYWYRQALGQGPEFLTYFNYEAQQDKSGLPNDRFSAERPEGSISTLTIQRTEQRDSAMYRCASSLRLAGTGELFFGEGSRLTVL.